This T cell receptor (beta chain) stems from a study of Graves' ophthalmopathy and Graves' hyperthyroidism. Study-wide background: Before any treatment, peripheral blood was taken at the initial diagnosis.

This clonotype was observed at least ten times. Lactation, pregnancy, uncontrolled infections and other autoimmune diseases were all grounds for excluding patients. Orbital computed tomography and thyroid ultrasound, along with TRAb, serum thyroxine and clinical symptoms, underpinned diagnosis. The CDR3 length is 18 residues. The V gene end was trimmed by 4 bases and the J gene end by 0 bases; junction bases not matched to a gene: 8. Germline V gives CDR1 SGHVS, CDR2 FNYEAQ. TCR beta CDR3 regions were amplified from RNA transcripts. In the first round, RT-PCR was carried out with HTBI primers, and a multiplex PCR formed the second round. TCRdb analysed the multiplex PCR reads with MiXCR anew, one entry per CDR3 protein. This table holds about 700,000 distinct CDR3 sequences, around 40% found once.

The V gene is TRBV7-6, the J gene TRBJ1-4; TRBD1 agrees at 10 bases. This sequence originates from an adult man with Graves' ophthalmopathy. Sequences were obtained from peripheral blood. CDR3: CASSWRDRGAATNEKLFF. CDR3 DNA: TGTGCCAGCAGCTGGAGGGACAGGGGAGCCGCAACTAATGAAAAACTGTTTTTT. Variable domain in full (rest from reference TRBV7-6 and TRBJ1-4): GAGVSQSPRYKVTKRGQDVALRCDPISGHVSLYWYRQALGQGPEFLTYFNYEAQQDKSGLPNDRFSAERPEGSISTLTIQRTEQRDSAMYRCASSWRDRGAATNEKLFFGSGTQLSVL.